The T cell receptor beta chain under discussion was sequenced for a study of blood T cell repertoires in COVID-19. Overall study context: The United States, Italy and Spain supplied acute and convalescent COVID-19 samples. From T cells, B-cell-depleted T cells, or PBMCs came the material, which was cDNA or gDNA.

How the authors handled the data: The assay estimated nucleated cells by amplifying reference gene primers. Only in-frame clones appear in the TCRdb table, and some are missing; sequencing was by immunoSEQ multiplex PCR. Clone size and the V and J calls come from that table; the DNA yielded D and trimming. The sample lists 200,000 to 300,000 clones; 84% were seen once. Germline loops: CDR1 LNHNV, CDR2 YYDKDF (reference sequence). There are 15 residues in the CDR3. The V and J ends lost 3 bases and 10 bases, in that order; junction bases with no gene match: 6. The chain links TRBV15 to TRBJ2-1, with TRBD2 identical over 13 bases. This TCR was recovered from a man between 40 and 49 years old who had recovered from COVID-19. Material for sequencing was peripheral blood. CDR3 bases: TGTGCCACCAGCAGGAGGACTAGCGGGAGAGTCGAGCAGTTCTTC. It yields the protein CATSRRTSGRVEQFF.